A single sample is the source of the 5 T cell receptor beta chains below, sequenced in a study of monozygotic twins with inflammatory bowel disease. TCRdb processed the 5' RACE reads again and assigns one entry to each CDR3 protein, with no DNA. Recorded for this sample: about 420,000 distinct CDR3 sequences. Sequenced sample: blood. These receptors were obtained from a human donor with ulcerative colitis or Crohn's disease, or a healthy co-twin of an affected twin (not recorded which).

The chain is built from TRBV13 and TRBJ2-7. CDR3 length: 12 residues. Per the germline V gene, CDR1 is PRHDT and CDR2 is FYEKMQ (reference sequence). CDR3 sequence reads: CASSLGLEHKYF.

The chain recombines TRBV10-3 with TRBJ2-1; TCRdb returns TRBD2, unconfirmable since there is no DNA. The CDR3 has 16 amino acids. The germline V gene encodes CDR1 ENHRY and CDR2 SYGVKD. CDR3 region: CAISGTSESSYNEQFF.

The V gene is TRBV27, the J gene TRBJ1-1. This CDR3 has 17 residues. In germline, CDR1 is MNHEY, CDR2 SMNVEV (reference sequence). This CDR3 is CASSFASPVGRAAEAFF.

The rearrangement links TRBV11-1 to TRBJ2-5. This CDR3 has 11 residues. CDR1 is SGHAT, CDR2 FQDESV, per germline (reference sequence). The CDR3 region is CASSFGQTQYF.

This chain uses TRBV14 with TRBJ2-1; as DNA is missing, the TRBD1 call by TCRdb cannot be tested. Germline V gene lookup returns CDR1 SGHDN and CDR2 FVKESK. The CDR3 covers 16 residues. This CDR3 reads CASSQSGGVRYNEQFF.